This TCR beta chain stems from a study of cytomegalovirus exposure and HLA in healthy donors. As for the study in general: Genotyping of hundreds of donors showed that about 84% belonged to the Caucasian-associated ancestry cluster. Findings and caveats of the study: Presence/absence comparisons presumed near-even sequencing depth among donors. Most of the TCR beta V segments (in an earlier analysis) were productive either about 87% or about 30% of the time.

This clone has more than one count but fewer than ten. The antigen is undetermined. The PCR made use of 60 Vbeta and 13 Jbeta primers. This table comes from immunoSEQ multiplex PCR, and its TCRdb copy is limited to in-frame clones, with some not included. The profile shows around 180,000 clones, roughly 80% of them singletons. Trimming removed 0 bases from V and 8 bases from J, with 14 bases in between. The CDR3 consists of 15 residues. From germline, CDR1 is MNHNY and CDR2 SVGAGI (reference sequence). This sequence originates from a man in his thirties or forties in good health and CMV-seropositive. The V call is TRBV6-6, the J call TRBJ1-3, with a possible D match to TRBD1 (5 bases). Sequencing used PBMCs. The DNA for the CDR3 is TGTGCCAGCAGTTACTCTAGCCGTCGGGGGGACACCATATATTTT. Translating it yields CASSYSSRRGDTIYF.